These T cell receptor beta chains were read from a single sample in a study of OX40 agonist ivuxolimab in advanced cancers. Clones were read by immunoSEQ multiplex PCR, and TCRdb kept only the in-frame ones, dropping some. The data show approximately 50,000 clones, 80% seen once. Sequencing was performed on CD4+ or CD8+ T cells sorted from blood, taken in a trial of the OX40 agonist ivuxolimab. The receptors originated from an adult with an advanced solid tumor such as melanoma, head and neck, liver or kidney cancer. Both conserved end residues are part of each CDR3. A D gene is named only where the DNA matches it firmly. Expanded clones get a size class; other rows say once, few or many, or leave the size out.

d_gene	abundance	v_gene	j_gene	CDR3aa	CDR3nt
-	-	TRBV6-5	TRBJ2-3	CASAGGDTDTQYF	TGTGCCAGCGCGGGCGGGGATACAGATACGCAGTATTTT
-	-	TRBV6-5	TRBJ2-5	CASSYGHGEARGTQYF	TGTGCCAGCAGTTACGGACACGGGGAGGCAAGGGGGACCCAGTACTTC
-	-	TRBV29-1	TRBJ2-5	CSVARPNEETQYF	TGCAGCGTTGCCCGGCCAAATGAGGAGACCCAGTACTTC
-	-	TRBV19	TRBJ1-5	CASSIRQEGGQPQHF	TGTGCCAGTAGTATCAGACAGGAGGGAGGACAGCCCCAGCATTTT
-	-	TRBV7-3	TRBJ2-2	CASSLQAATANTGELFF	TGTGCCAGCAGCTTACAGGCCGCGACAGCTAACACCGGGGAGCTGTTTTTT
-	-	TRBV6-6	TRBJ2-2	CASGTANTGELFF	TGTGCCAGCGGGACCGCGAACACCGGGGAGCTGTTTTTT
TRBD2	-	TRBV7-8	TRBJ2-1	CASRIVGLTSGRGTQFF	TGTGCCAGCCGAATTGTTGGGTTAACTAGCGGGAGGGGAACGCAGTTCTTC
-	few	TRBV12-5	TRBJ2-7	CASGLTPSYEQYF	TGTGCTAGTGGCCTGACCCCCTCCTACGAGCAGTACTTC
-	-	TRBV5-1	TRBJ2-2	CASSSLPGTGELFF	TGCGCCAGCAGCTCATTACCAGGGACCGGGGAGCTGTTTTTT
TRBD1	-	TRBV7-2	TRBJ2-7	CASSLENRGREQYF	TGTGCCAGCAGCTTAGAGAACAGGGGGCGCGAGCAGTACTTC
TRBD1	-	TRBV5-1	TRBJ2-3	CASSSEVGTALTDTQYF	TGCGCCAGCAGCTCTGAGGTTGGGACAGCACTCACAGATACGCAGTATTTT
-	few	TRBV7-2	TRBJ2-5	CASSFQGRGEETQYF	TGTGCCAGCAGCTTCCAGGGCCGGGGCGAAGAGACCCAGTACTTC
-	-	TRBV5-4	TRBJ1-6	CASSLVQEDNSPLHF	TGTGCCAGCAGCTTGGTGCAGGAAGATAATTCACCCCTCCACTTT
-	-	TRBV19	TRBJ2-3	CASSWWGRGTDTQYF	TGTGCCAGCTCCTGGTGGGGCAGGGGCACAGATACGCAGTATTTT
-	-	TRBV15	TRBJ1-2	CATSKGRNNYGYTF	TGTGCCACCAGTAAGGGACGGAATAACTATGGCTACACCTTC
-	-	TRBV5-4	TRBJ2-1	CASRAVPTSSYNEQFF	TGTGCCAGCAGAGCTGTACCAACGAGCTCCTACAATGAGCAGTTCTTC
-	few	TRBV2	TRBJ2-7	CASSEQGPQYF	TGTGCCAGCAGTGAGCAGGGCCCCCAGTACTTC
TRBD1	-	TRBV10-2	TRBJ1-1	CASSTLTGISEAFF	TGCGCCAGCAGTACCCTGACAGGGATATCTGAAGCTTTCTTT
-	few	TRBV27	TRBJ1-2	CASSLSPANYGYTF	TGTGCCAGCAGTTTATCCCCGGCTAACTATGGCTACACCTTC
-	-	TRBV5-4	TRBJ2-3	CASSLTASSTDTQYF	TGTGCCAGCAGCTTGACAGCCTCTAGCACAGATACGCAGTATTTT
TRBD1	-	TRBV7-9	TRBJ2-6	CASSSGGFSGANVLTF	TGTGCCAGCAGCTCAGGGGGCTTCTCTGGGGCCAACGTCCTGACTTTC
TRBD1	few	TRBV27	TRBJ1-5	CASSLRGTGSGNQPQHF	TGTGCCAGCAGTTTGCGCGGGACAGGGAGTGGCAATCAGCCCCAGCATTTT
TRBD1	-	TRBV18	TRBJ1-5	CASSPRTGARQPQHF	TGTGCCAGCTCACCACGGACAGGGGCCCGACAGCCCCAGCATTTT
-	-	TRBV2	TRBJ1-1	CASSGQWNTEAFF	TGTGCCAGCAGTGGTCAATGGAACACTGAAGCTTTCTTT
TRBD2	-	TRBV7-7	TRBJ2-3	CASSPGLAGGTDTQYF	TGTGCCAGCAGCCCGGGACTAGCGGGGGGCACAGATACGCAGTATTTT
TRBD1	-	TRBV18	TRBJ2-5	CASSPRQGAGETQYF	TGTGCCAGCTCACCAAGACAGGGGGCAGGGGAGACCCAGTACTTC
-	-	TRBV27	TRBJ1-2	CASSFSRRGSANYGYTF	TGTGCCAGCAGTTTCAGCCGGAGAGGGTCAGCTAACTATGGCTACACCTTC
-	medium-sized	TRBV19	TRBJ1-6	CASSIREYSPLHF	TGTGCCAGTAGTATCAGGGAGTATTCACCCCTCCACTTT
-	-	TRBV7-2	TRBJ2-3	CASSLLAARLSTDTQYF	TGTGCCAGCAGCTTATTGGCGGCTAGACTTAGCACAGATACGCAGTATTTT
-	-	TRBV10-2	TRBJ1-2	CASSERTPAPNYGYTF	TGCGCCAGCAGTGAGAGAACACCCGCCCCTAACTATGGCTACACCTTC
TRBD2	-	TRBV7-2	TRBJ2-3	CASSPRRGGTYTDTQYF	TGTGCCAGCTCCCCTCGGCGCGGGGGAACCTACACAGATACGCAGTATTTT
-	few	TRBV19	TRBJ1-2	CASSEQGLSGYTF	TGTGCCAGTAGCGAACAGGGTTTGAGTGGCTACACCTTC
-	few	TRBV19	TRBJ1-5	CASSPRAGSGVPQHF	TGTGCCAGTAGCCCCCGCGCGGGAAGTGGGGTGCCCCAGCATTTT
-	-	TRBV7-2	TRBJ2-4	CASSLEGRDIQYF	TGTGCCAGCAGCTTAGAGGGCAGGGACATTCAGTACTTC